Shown below are 13 T cell receptor beta chains from a single sample sequenced in a study of beta chain features in type 1 diabetes. Their antigens remain unidentified. Every isolated RNA sample was fully reverse transcribed, so sequencing captured expressed TCRB transcripts. Only in-frame clones appear in the TCRdb table, and some are missing; sequencing was by immunoSEQ multiplex PCR. The sample lists roughly 300,000 clones; around 9% were seen once. Findings and caveats of the study: Across all four CD4+ subsets, people with type 1 diabetes showed modestly shorter TCRB CDR3s.

Sample: central memory CD4+ T cells from blood. These receptors were taken from a man aged 25-45 years with type 1 diabetes.

The genes are TRBV5-1 and TRBJ2-5; TRBD2 is a possible D gene (7 bases). The CDR3 covers 14 residues. V was cut by 4 bases and J by 2 bases, with 12 bases left in between. Germline V CDR1 and CDR2: SGHRS, YFSETQ. DNA of the CDR3: TGCGCCAGCAGCGGGGGCGGGGGTCAAGAGACCCAGTACTTC. Translated: CASSGGGGQETQYF.

The sample holds a few counts of this clone. The chain uses TRBV30 and TRBJ1-1; a weak D match, TRBD1 (6 bases). The length of the CDR3 is 14 residues. Germline CDR1 and CDR2: GTSNPN and SVGIG (reference sequence). V was cut by 0 bases and J by 9 bases, with 17 bases left in between. The CDR3 loop is CAWSVQGGGWKAFF. The CDR3 DNA is TGTGCCTGGAGTGTACAGGGAGGGGGTTGGAAAGCTTTCTTT.

This clone was picked up a small number of times. The rearrangement uses TRBV19 and TRBJ2-4; D not resolved. The ends were cut back, 3 bases at V and 7 bases at J, with 10 bases in the middle. This CDR3 spans 13 amino acids. Germline CDR1 is LNHDA and CDR2 is SQIVND (reference sequence). CDR3 sequence reads: CASSISLENIQYF. DNA for the CDR3: TGTGCCAGTAGTATCAGTCTGGAGAACATTCAGTACTTC. Variable domain in full (rest from reference TRBV19 and TRBJ2-4): DGGITQSPKYLFRKEGQNVTLSCEQNLNHDAMYWYRQDPGQGLRLIYYSQIVNDFQKGDIAEGYSVSREKKESFPLTVTSAQKNPTAFYLCASSISLENIQYFGAGTRLSVL.

The chain is built from TRBV29-1 and TRBJ1-3, with a weak D call TRBD1 (6 bases). The CDR3 contains 14 residues. Germline CDR1 SQVTM, CDR2 ANQGSEA. Trimming removed 4 bases at V and 0 bases at J, with 10 bases between. CDR3 coding DNA: TGCAGCGTTGCTGGGGGGGCCTCTGGAAACACCATATATTTT. This gives the protein CSVAGGASGNTIYF.

Only a few counts were recorded for this clone. Other DNA sequences from this sample encode an identical CDR3 as well. V usage is TRBV30 and J usage is TRBJ2-1, with no clear D. Trimming cost V 1 base and J 4 bases, with 2 bases left between them. The CDR3 has 11 amino acids. The germline gives CDR1 GTSNPN, CDR2 SVGIG (reference sequence). The CDR3 DNA reads TGTGCCTGGAGTGCTTACAATGAGCAGTTCTTC. Translating it yields CAWSAYNEQFF.

This clone was counted a few times. The rearrangement links TRBV6-5 to TRBJ2-3; D may be TRBD2 (5 bases). CDR3 length equals 14 residues. The V gene's germline CDR1 is MNHEY and CDR2 SVGAGI. Between the trimmed V and J ends, which lost 0 bases and 6 bases, there was a span of 10 bases. CDR3: CASSYSTSGDTQYF. CDR3 bases: TGTGCCAGCAGTTACTCGACATCGGGGGATACGCAGTATTTT.

This clone was found a few times. The chain uses TRBV11-2 and TRBJ2-3; TRBD2 agrees at 8 bases. Germline-derived CDR1 and CDR2 are SGHAT and FQNNGV. V was pared by 5 bases and J by 1 base, with 5 bases of the junction left unmatched. The CDR3 extends over 15 amino acids. The CDR3 protein is CASSPMTSGTDTQYF. For the CDR3, the DNA is TGTGCCAGCAGCCCGATGACTAGCGGCACAGATACGCAGTATTTT.

This chain uses TRBV29-1 with TRBJ2-3, with 7 positions matching TRBD1. Germline CDR1 reads SQVTM; CDR2 reads ANQGSEA. V trimming: 1 base; J trimming: 0 bases; junction bases outside the gene matches: 1. The CDR3 runs 14 residues. The CDR3 loop is CSVEGQGSTDTQYF. The CDR3 DNA follows: TGCAGCGTTGAAGGACAGGGAAGCACAGATACGCAGTATTTT.

This chain joins TRBV19 and TRBJ2-1; D is perhaps TRBD1 (6 bases). This CDR3 region has 15 residues. Looked up from germline, CDR1 is LNHDA and CDR2 is SQIVND (reference sequence). V lost 6 bases, J lost 6 bases, and 18 bases lay in between. The CDR3 region is CASRNLGAEGNEQFF. The CDR3 nucleotides are TGTGCCAGTAGGAACCTGGGGGCAGAAGGCAATGAGCAGTTCTTC.

The table lists this clone with a few counts. This chain uses TRBV7-2 with TRBJ2-7; 8 bases are a match to TRBD1. Germline V gives CDR1 SGHTA, CDR2 FQGNSA. Losses at the gene ends were 5 bases for V and 6 bases for J; bases not matched to a gene: 12. The CDR3 runs 15 residues. DNA for the CDR3: TGTGCCAGCAGCGGTCGGACAGGGCAATCTGGCGAGCAGTACTTC. Translating it yields CASSGRTGQSGEQYF.

The V call is TRBV27, the J call TRBJ1-4; D possibly corresponds to TRBD1 (5 bases). V was trimmed by 2 bases and J by 8 bases, leaving 15 bases between them. This CDR3 is built from 15 residues. Germline assignment: CDR1 MNHEY and CDR2 SMNVEV (reference sequence). Here the CDR3 reads CASSLGAAGDEKLFF. CDR3 bases: TGTGCCAGCAGTTTAGGGGCAGCAGGAGACGAAAAACTGTTTTTT.

V and J are TRBV5-6 and TRBJ2-3, with no clear D. The V gene lost 3 bases and the J gene lost 0 bases, with 11 bases spanning the gap. Germline V CDR1 and CDR2: SGHDT, YYEEEE. This CDR3 region has 15 residues. CDR3 coding DNA: TGTGCCAGCAGCTCGAACCCCTCGAGCACAGATACGCAGTATTTT. It codes for CASSSNPSSTDTQYF.

This clone was seen a handful of times. Other DNA sequences of this sample code for an identical CDR3. The J gene is TRBJ2-5, the V gene TRBV4-3; D is unresolved. The ends were cut back, 1 base at V and 4 bases at J, with 7 bases in the middle. The CDR3 is made up of 13 amino acids. Germline V gene data show CDR1 as LGHNA and CDR2 as YSLEER. CDR3 sequence: CASSQGRGETQYF. Here the CDR3 DNA reads TGCGCCAGCAGCCAAGGGAGAGGAGAGACCCAGTACTTC.